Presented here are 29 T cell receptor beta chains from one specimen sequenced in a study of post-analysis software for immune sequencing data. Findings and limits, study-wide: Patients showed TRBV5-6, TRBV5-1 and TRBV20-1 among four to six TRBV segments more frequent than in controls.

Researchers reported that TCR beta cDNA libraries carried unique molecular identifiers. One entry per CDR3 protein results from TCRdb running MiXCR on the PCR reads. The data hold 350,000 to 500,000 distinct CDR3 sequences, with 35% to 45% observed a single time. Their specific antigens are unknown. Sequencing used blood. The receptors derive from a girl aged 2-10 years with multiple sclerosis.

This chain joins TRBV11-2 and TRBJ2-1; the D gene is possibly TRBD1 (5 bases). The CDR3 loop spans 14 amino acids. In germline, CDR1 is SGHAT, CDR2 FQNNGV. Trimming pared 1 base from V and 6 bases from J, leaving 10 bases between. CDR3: CASSLVDSFNEQFF. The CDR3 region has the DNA TGTGCCAGCAGCTTAGTAGACAGCTTCAATGAGCAGTTCTTC.

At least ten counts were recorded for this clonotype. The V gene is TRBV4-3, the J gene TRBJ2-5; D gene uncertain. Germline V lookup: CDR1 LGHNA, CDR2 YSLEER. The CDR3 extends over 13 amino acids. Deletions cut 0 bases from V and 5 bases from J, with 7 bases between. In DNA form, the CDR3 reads TGCGCCAGCAGCCAAGATTACGGGGAGACCCAGTACTTC. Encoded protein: CASSQDYGETQYF.

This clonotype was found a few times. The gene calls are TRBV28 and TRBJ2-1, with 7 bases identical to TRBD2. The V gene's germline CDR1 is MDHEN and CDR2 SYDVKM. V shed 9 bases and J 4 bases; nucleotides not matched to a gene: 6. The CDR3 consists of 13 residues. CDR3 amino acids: CASTGLPYNEQFF. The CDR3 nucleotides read TGTGCCAGTACGGGACTACCTTACAATGAGCAGTTCTTC.

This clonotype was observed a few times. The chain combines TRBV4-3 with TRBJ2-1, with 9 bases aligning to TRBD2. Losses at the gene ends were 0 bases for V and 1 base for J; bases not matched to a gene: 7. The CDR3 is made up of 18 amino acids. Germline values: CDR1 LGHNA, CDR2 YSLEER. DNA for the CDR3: TGCGCCAGCAGCCAAGATCTGGCGGGAGGGAAATCCTACAATGAGCAGTTCTTC. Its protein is CASSQDLAGGKSYNEQFF.

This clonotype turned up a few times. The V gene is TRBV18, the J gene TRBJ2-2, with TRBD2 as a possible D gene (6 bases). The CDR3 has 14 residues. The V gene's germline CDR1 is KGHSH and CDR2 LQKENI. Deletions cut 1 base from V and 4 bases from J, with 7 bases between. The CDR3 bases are TGTGCCAGCTCACCACAGGGAGGCACCGGGGAGCTGTTTTTT. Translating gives CASSPQGGTGELFF.

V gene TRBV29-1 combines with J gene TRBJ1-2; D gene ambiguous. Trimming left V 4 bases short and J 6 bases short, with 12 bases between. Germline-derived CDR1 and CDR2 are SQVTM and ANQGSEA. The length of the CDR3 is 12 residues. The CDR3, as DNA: TGCAGCGTTGTTCTGGGGAACCATGGCTACACCTTC. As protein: CSVVLGNHGYTF.

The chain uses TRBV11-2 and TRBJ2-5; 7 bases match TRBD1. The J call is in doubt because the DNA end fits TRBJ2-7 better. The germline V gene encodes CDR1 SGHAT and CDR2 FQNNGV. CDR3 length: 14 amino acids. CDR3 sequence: CASSHGTAGYEQYF. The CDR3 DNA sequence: TGTGCCAGCAGCCACGGGACAGCCGGATACGAGCAGTACTTC.

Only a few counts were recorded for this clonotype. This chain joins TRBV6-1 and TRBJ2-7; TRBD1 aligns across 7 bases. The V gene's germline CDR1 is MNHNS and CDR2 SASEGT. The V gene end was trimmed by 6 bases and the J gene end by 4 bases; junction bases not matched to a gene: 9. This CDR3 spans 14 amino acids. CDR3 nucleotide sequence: TGTGCCAGCAGCCAGGGACAGAGAAGATACGAGCAGTACTTC. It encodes CASSQGQRRYEQYF.

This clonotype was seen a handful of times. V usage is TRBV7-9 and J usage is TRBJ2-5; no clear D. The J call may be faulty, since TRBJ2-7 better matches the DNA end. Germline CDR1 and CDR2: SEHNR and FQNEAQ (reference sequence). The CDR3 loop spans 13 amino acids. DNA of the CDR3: TGTGCCAGCAGCCCTGGGTCTCCCCACGAGCAGTACTTC. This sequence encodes CASSPGSPHEQYF.

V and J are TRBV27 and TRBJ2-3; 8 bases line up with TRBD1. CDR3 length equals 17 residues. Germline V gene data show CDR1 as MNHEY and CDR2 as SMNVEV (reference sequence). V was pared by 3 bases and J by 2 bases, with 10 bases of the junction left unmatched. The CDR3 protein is CASSLSPTGVFTDTQYF. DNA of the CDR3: TGTGCCAGCAGTTTGTCCCCGACAGGGGTTTTCACAGATACGCAGTATTTT.

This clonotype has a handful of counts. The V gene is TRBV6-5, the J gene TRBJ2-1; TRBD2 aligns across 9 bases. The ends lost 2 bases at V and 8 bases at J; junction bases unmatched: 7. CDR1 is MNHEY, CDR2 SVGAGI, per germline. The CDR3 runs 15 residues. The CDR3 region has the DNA TGTGCCAGCAGTTACCGCGGGAGGGCCTGGGATGAGCAGTTCTTC. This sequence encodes CASSYRGRAWDEQFF.

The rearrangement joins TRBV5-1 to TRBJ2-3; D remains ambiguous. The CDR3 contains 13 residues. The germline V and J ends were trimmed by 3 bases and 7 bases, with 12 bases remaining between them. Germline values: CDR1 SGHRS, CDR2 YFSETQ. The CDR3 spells CASSSSVGNTQYF. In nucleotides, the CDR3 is TGCGCCAGCAGCTCATCCGTGGGGAATACGCAGTATTTT.

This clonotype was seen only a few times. Written as DNA, the CDR3 is TGTGCCAGCAGCCCACAGGGGTTTCGTACTGAAGCTTTCTTT. As protein: CASSPQGFRTEAFF. The V gene is TRBV3-1, the J gene TRBJ1-1, with 7 bases lining up with TRBD1. This CDR3 region has 14 residues. Germline V gene sequence: CDR1 LGHDT, CDR2 YNNKEL (reference sequence). V shed 4 bases and J 5 bases; nucleotides not matched to a gene: 7.

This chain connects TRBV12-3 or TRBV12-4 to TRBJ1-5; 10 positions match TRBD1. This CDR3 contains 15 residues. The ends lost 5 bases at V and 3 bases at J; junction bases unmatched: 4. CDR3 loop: CASSPGTGDNQPQHF. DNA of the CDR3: TGTGCCAGCAGTCCCGGGACAGGGGACAATCAGCCCCAGCATTTT.

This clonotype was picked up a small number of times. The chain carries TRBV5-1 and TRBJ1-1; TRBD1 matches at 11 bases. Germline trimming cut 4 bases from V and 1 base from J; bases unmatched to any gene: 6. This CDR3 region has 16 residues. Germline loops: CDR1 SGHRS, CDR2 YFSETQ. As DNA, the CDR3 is TGCGCCAGCAGCCTAACCGGGACAGGGGGGAACACTGAAGCTTTCTTT. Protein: CASSLTGTGGNTEAFF.

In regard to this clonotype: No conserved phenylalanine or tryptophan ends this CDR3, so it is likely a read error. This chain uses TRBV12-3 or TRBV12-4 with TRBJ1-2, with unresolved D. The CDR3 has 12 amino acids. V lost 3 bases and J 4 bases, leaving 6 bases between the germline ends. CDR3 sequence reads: CASSFEVYGYTC. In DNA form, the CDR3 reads TGTGCCAGCAGTTTTGAAGTCTATGGCTACACCTGC.

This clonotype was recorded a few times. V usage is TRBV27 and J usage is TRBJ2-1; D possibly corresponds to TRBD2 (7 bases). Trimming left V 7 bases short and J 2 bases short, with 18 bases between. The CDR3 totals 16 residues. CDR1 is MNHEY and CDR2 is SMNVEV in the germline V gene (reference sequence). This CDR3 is CASNPVVGGPYNEQFF. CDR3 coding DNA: TGTGCCAGCAACCCAGTTGTGGGGGGGCCCTACAATGAGCAGTTCTTC.

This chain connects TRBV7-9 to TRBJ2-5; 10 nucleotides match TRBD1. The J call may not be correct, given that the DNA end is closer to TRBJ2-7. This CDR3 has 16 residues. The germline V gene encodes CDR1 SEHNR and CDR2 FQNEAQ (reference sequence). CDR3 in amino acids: CASSFLPGTGVDEQYF. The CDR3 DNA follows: TGTGCCAGCAGCTTCCTACCCGGGACAGGGGTAGACGAGCAGTACTTC.

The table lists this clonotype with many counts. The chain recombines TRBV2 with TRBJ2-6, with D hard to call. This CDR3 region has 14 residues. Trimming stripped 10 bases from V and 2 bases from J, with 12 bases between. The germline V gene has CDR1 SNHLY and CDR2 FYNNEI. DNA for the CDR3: TGTGCCACCTCAGGTGAAGCTGGGGCCAACGTCCTGACTTTC. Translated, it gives CATSGEAGANVLTF. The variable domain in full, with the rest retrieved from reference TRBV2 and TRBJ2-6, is EPEVTQTPSHQVTQMGQEVILRCVPISNHLYFYWYRQILGQKVEFLVSFYNNEISEKSEIFDDQFSVERPDGSNFTLKIRSTKLEDSAMYFCATSGEAGANVLTFGAGSRLTVL.

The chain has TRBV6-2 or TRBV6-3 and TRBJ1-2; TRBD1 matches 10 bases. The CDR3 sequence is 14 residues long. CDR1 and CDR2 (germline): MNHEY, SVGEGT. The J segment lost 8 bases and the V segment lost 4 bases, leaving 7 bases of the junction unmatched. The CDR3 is CASSFRQGAGGYTF. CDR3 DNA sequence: TGTGCCAGCAGTTTTCGACAGGGGGCTGGAGGCTACACCTTC.

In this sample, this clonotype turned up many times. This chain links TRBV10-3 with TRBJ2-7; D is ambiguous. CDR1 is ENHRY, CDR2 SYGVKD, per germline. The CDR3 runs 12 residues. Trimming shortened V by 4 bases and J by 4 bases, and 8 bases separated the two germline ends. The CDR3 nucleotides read TGTGCCATCAGTGGCGTCGGGTACGAGCAGTACTTC. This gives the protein CAISGVGYEQYF.

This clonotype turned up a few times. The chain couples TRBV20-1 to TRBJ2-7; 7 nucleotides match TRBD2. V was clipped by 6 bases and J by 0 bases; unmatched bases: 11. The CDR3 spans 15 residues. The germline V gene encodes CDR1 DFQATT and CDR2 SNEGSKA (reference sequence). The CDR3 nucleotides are TGCAGTGCCCCCCCGGCGGGGGTCGGCTCCTACGAGCAGTACTTC. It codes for CSAPPAGVGSYEQYF.

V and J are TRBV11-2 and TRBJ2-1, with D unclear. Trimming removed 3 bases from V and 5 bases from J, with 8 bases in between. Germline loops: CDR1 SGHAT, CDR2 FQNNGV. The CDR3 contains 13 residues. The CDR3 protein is CASSLDRDNEQFF. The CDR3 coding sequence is TGTGCCAGCAGCTTGGACCGTGACAATGAGCAGTTCTTC. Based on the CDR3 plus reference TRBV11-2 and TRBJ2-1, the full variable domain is EAGVAQSPRYKIIEKRQSVAFWCNPISGHATLYWYQQILGQGPKLLIQFQNNGVVDDSQLPKDRFSAERLKGVDSTLKIQPAKLEDSAVYLCASSLDRDNEQFFGPGTRLTVL.

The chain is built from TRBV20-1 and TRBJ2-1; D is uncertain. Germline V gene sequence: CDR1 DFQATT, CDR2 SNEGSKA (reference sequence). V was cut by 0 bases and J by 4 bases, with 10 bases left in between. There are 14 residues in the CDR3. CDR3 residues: CSARDLRDYNEQFF. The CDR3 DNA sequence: TGCAGTGCTAGAGATTTAAGGGATTACAATGAGCAGTTCTTC.

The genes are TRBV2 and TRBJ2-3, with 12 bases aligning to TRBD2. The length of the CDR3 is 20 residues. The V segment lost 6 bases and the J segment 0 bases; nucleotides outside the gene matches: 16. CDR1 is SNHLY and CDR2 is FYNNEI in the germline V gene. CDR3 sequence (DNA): TGTGCCAGCAGAGAAAGGTGGAGACTAGCGGGAGATACTAGCACAGATACGCAGTATTTT. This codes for CASRERWRLAGDTSTDTQYF.

This CDR3 is CASRSQGGPNYGYTF. The CDR3 nucleotides read TGTGCCAGCAGATCACAGGGGGGGCCTAACTATGGCTACACCTTC. The chain has TRBV6-5 and TRBJ1-2; 8 nucleotides agree with TRBD1. Germline V CDR1 and CDR2: MNHEY, SVGAGI. The trim removed 6 bases at V and 0 bases at J, leaving 6 bases unmatched. CDR3 length equals 15 residues.

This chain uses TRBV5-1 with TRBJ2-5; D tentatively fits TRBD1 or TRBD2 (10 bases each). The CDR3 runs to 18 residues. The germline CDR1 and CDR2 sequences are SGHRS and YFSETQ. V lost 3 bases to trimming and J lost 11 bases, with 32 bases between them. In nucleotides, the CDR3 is TGCGCCAGCAGCTCCCGGGACAGGGGACTAGCGTCCTACAATGAGCAGTACTTC. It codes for CASSSRDRGLASYNEQYF.

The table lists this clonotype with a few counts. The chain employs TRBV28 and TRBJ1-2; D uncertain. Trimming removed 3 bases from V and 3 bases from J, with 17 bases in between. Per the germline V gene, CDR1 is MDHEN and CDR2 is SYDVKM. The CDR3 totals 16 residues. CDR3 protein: CASSFKGWERHYGYTF. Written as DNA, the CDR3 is TGTGCCAGCAGTTTTAAGGGCTGGGAGCGTCACTATGGCTACACCTTC.

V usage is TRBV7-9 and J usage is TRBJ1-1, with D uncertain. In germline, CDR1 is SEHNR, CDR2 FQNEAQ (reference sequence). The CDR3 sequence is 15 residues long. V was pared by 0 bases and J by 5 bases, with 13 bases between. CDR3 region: CASSLAGSLGTEAFF. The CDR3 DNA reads TGTGCCAGCAGCTTAGCCGGAAGCCTCGGGACTGAAGCTTTCTTT.